Below, 27 T cell receptor beta chains from the same sample are listed, as sequenced in a study of blood T cells in healthy people across ages. Together with a sample-barcoded 5' primer, a J-beta primer mix was included in a second PCR lasting about 6 to 11 cycles. One entry per CDR3 protein, called by TCRdb with MiXCR from the 5' RACE reads. The table has over 450,000 distinct CDR3 sequences, 24% seen once. These sequences were also reported in another study, on T cells of mothers and their children.

The sample was blood. The source is a boy younger than 18 in good health.

The V gene is TRBV6-2 or TRBV6-3, the J gene TRBJ2-3; the match to TRBD1 covers 9 bases. From germline, CDR1 is MNHEY and CDR2 SVGEGT. The CDR3 runs to 16 residues. After removal of 0 bases from V and 2 bases from J, the junction contained 3 bases not matched to a gene. The CDR3 loop is CASSYSTGGPTDTQYF. CDR3 nucleotides: TGTGCCAGCAGTTACTCTACAGGGGGCCCCACAGATACGCAGTATTTT.

Here the CDR3 DNA reads TGTGCCAGCAGTTTCAGCGGGAGAGAACAAGAGCAGTTCTTC. Amino acid sequence: CASSFSGREQEQFF. The rearrangement joins TRBV6-4 to TRBJ2-1, with TRBD2 matching over 8 bases. V shed 5 bases, J shed 10 bases, and the junction held 10 bases outside the gene matches. The CDR3 has 14 amino acids. CDR1 is MRHNA, CDR2 SNTAGT, per germline.

V is TRBV12-3 or TRBV12-4 and J is TRBJ2-5, with a tentative D call TRBD2 (6 bases). V was trimmed by 5 bases and J by 6 bases, leaving 25 bases between them. This CDR3 is 17 amino acids long. CDR3 nucleotides: TGTGCCAGCAGTGGGGATTCCGTAGGAGAGGAGGGGAAGACCCAGTACTTC. It translates to CASSGDSVGEEGKTQYF.

This clonotype appeared a few times. This sequence joins TRBV6-2 or TRBV6-3 and TRBJ2-5; D unresolved. The J call is doubtful: the DNA matches TRBJ2-1 better. This CDR3 is 16 amino acids long. Per the germline V gene, CDR1 is MNHEY and CDR2 is SVGEGT. In DNA form, the CDR3 reads TGTGCCAGCAGTCGTACAAGATCGGTACGGTACAATGAGCAGTTCTTC. Translated, it gives CASSRTRSVRYNEQFF.

This clonotype appeared a few times. The rearrangement uses TRBV5-6 and TRBJ2-1; tentatively, D is TRBD1 or TRBD2 (5 bases each). Germline CDR1 reads SGHDT; CDR2 reads YYEEEE. The CDR3 runs 12 residues. V lost 4 bases, J lost 10 bases, and 12 bases lay in between. The CDR3, as DNA: TGTGCCAGCAGCCCGGGGCCGAAAGAGCAGTTCTTC. Its translation is CASSPGPKEQFF.

This clonotype was observed a handful of times. The chain employs TRBV2 and TRBJ2-1, with D possibly matching TRBD2 (6 bases). This CDR3 is built from 14 residues. V lost 1 base and J lost 6, with 10 bases in between. The V gene's germline CDR1 is SNHLY and CDR2 FYNNEI. CDR3 sequence reads: CASSEVAGTNEQFF. The CDR3 region has the DNA TGTGCCAGCAGTGAAGTTGCGGGGACCAATGAGCAGTTCTTC.

There are a few counts of this clonotype. CDR3 DNA: TGTGCCACCAGCAGACTAGGGTCAGGGTCCACCAATCAGCCCCAGCATTTT. As protein: CATSRLGSGSTNQPQHF. The chain combines TRBV15 with TRBJ1-5; TRBD1 might be the D (5 bases). CDR3 length equals 17 residues. V was pared by 2 bases and J by 3 bases, with 17 bases between. Germline CDR1 and CDR2: LNHNV and YYDKDF (reference sequence).

This clonotype was seen a handful of times. V usage is TRBV12-3 or TRBV12-4 and J usage is TRBJ2-1, with D maybe TRBD1 (7 bases). The V and J ends lost 7 bases and 10 bases respectively, with 23 bases between them. The length of the CDR3 is 15 residues. The CDR3 region is CASTAQGTSMGEQFF. CDR3 nucleotides: TGTGCCAGCACCGCACAGGGGACTTCGATGGGGGAGCAGTTCTTC.

There are a few counts of this clonotype. This chain links TRBV9 with TRBJ2-5; TRBD2 agrees at 7 bases. The assigned J gene may be wrong: the sequence end matches TRBJ2-1 better. Germline V lookup: CDR1 SGDLS, CDR2 YYNGEE. This CDR3 has 14 amino acids. For the CDR3, the DNA is TGTGCCAGCAGCGTAGAAGGACTAGTAAATGAGCAGTTCTTC. Protein: CASSVEGLVNEQFF.

This clonotype was counted a few times. The chain carries TRBV9 and TRBJ2-5, with 7 bases identical to TRBD1. J was trimmed by 4 bases and V by 3 bases; bases with no gene match: 3. This CDR3 is built from 13 residues. Germline CDR1 SGDLS, CDR2 YYNGEE. The CDR3 DNA sequence: TGTGCCAGCAGCGCCCGGGACAGAGAGACCCAGTACTTC. Translating it yields CASSARDRETQYF.

This clonotype showed up just a few times. V is TRBV20-1 and J is TRBJ1-1; possible D gene TRBD1, 5 bases. Trimming removed 6 bases at V and 4 bases at J, with 15 bases between. The CDR3 is 13 residues long. Germline CDR1 and CDR2: DFQATT and SNEGSKA (reference sequence). The CDR3 spells CSALPRGSTEAFF. In DNA form, the CDR3 reads TGCAGTGCCCTACCCCGGGGGAGCACTGAAGCTTTCTTT.

The V call is TRBV2, the J call TRBJ1-1; 8 bases are a match to TRBD1. This CDR3 is 15 amino acids long. The germline V gene has CDR1 SNHLY and CDR2 FYNNEI. V shed 3 bases, J shed 1 base, and the junction held 4 bases outside the gene matches. For the CDR3, the DNA is TGTGCCAGCAGTGATTTAGGGACAGGGAACACTGAAGCTTTCTTT. It codes for CASSDLGTGNTEAFF.

CDR3 protein: CASSQDSGLAPYEQYF. The CDR3 bases are TGTGCCAGCAGCCAAGACTCCGGACTGGCGCCCTACGAGCAGTACTTC. V usage is TRBV4-2 and J usage is TRBJ2-7; weak D call: TRBD2 (5 bases). This CDR3 is built from 16 residues. Germline V gene data show CDR1 as LGHNA and CDR2 as YNFKEQ. Trimming shortened V by 0 bases and J by 2 bases, and 14 bases separated the two germline ends.

This clonotype was counted only a few times. The rearrangement uses TRBV5-1 and TRBJ2-2; a possible D gene is TRBD1 (6 bases). Germline lookup yields CDR1 SGHRS and CDR2 YFSETQ. This CDR3 is 16 amino acids long. V was pared by 5 bases and J by 13 bases, with 27 bases between. For the CDR3, the DNA is TGCGCCAGCAGTTCCAGGGGACCCTCCCCTCCAGGTGGGCTGTTTTTT. As protein: CASSSRGPSPPGGLFF.

This chain connects TRBV7-9 to TRBJ1-5, with TRBD1 matching 7 bases. Trimming took 1 base from V and 7 from J; bases not matched to a gene: 10. CDR1 and CDR2 (germline): SEHNR, FQNEAQ (reference sequence). The CDR3 covers 16 residues. The chain's CDR3 is CASSLVVAGGQQPQHF. The CDR3 nucleotides are TGTGCCAGCAGCTTAGTGGTGGCAGGGGGACAACAGCCCCAGCATTTT.

This clonotype was seen only a few times. This chain joins TRBV27 and TRBJ2-7; 11 bases match TRBD2. The CDR3 has 13 amino acids. Germline CDR1 MNHEY, CDR2 SMNVEV (reference sequence). J lost 4 bases, V lost 7 bases, and 3 bases had no gene match. CDR3 amino acids: CASIGTSGYEQYF. The CDR3 DNA follows: TGTGCCAGCATCGGGACTAGCGGATACGAGCAGTACTTC.

This clonotype was seen a handful of times. The germline gene is not matched at one end of the junction; a read error may be the cause. The chain employs TRBV7-9 and TRBJ2-1; 7 bases fit TRBD2. The DNA end is more similar to TRBJ2-7, so the J call may be wrong. CDR1 is SEHNR, CDR2 FQNEAQ, per germline (reference sequence). The CDR3 consists of 15 residues. The CDR3 here is CAGSLASGGPNEQYF. The CDR3 nucleotides are TGTGCCGGCAGCTTAGCGTCGGGGGGACCGAACGAGCAGTACTTC.

V and J are TRBV3-1 and TRBJ2-1; the match to TRBD2 covers 10 bases. Germline V CDR1 and CDR2: LGHDT, YNNKEL (reference sequence). J gave up 4 bases and V 1 base, and 10 bases lay outside the gene matches. The CDR3 covers 18 residues. CDR3: CASSQGGGTSGAYNEQFF. CDR3 in DNA: TGTGCCAGCAGCCAAGGAGGGGGAACTAGCGGGGCGTACAATGAGCAGTTCTTC.

This rearrangement joins TRBV29-1 to TRBJ2-1; the D gene is possibly TRBD2 (6 bases). This CDR3 has 13 amino acids. Germline loops: CDR1 SQVTM, CDR2 ANQGSEA. Trimming removed 3 bases at V and 8 bases at J, with 14 bases between. The CDR3 loop reads CSVEGGSFYEQFF. The CDR3 coding sequence is TGCAGCGTTGAGGGGGGTAGTTTTTATGAGCAGTTCTTC.

The rearrangement links TRBV5-5 to TRBJ1-6; D remains ambiguous. The germline V gene encodes CDR1 SGHKS and CDR2 YYEKEE (reference sequence). V lost 4 bases to trimming and J lost 6 bases, with 14 bases between them. The length of the CDR3 is 15 residues. CDR3 nucleotides: TGTGCCAGCAGCACTCAGGACTCAGTTAATTCACCCCTCCACTTT. Translated, it gives CASSTQDSVNSPLHF.

This clonotype was counted between two and nine times. This sequence joins TRBV14 and TRBJ1-3; D unresolved. The CDR3 has 13 residues. The ends were cut back, 0 bases at V and 7 bases at J, with 7 bases in the middle. Per the germline V gene, CDR1 is SGHDN and CDR2 is FVKESK. The chain's CDR3 is CASSQDQENTIYF. For the CDR3, the DNA is TGTGCCAGCAGCCAAGATCAGGAGAACACCATATATTTT. Variable domain in full (rest from reference TRBV14 and TRBJ1-3): EAGVTQFPSHSVIEKGQTVTLRCDPISGHDNLYWYRRVMGKEIKFLLHFVKESKQDESGMPNNRFLAERTGGTYSTLKVQPAELEDSGVYFCASSQDQENTIYFGEGSWLTVV.

This clonotype was detected a few times. This rearrangement joins TRBV12-3 or TRBV12-4 to TRBJ1-2; D might be TRBD1 (6 bases). Trimming shortened V by 7 bases and J by 6 bases, and 21 bases separated the two germline ends. This CDR3 is 15 amino acids long. The CDR3 DNA reads as TGTGCCAGCACTCGACAGGACATTTTTCCCAATGGCTACACCTTC. Its protein is CASTRQDIFPNGYTF.

The chain recombines TRBV11-2 with TRBJ2-7; 7 nucleotides agree with TRBD1. After removal of 7 bases from V and 3 bases from J, the junction contained 9 bases not matched to a gene. The germline gives CDR1 SGHAT, CDR2 FQNNGV. CDR3 length: 14 amino acids. The CDR3 DNA follows: TGTGCCAGCACCAGAGACAGGGTTAACTACGAGCAGTACTTC. Translated, it gives CASTRDRVNYEQYF.

In its sample, this clonotype was seen a few times. The chain is built from TRBV29-1 and TRBJ2-1; 10 bases line up with TRBD2. This CDR3 contains 16 residues. CDR1 and CDR2 (germline): SQVTM, ANQGSEA. J lost 9 bases, V lost 0 bases, and 11 bases had no gene match. CDR3 sequence (DNA): TGCAGCGTTGAAGATCGGGAGACTAGCGGGTTACGTGAGCAGTTCTTC. It is translated as CSVEDRETSGLREQFF.

The CDR3, as DNA: TGTGCCAGCAGTGAAGAAGGGGGGAAGAACATTCAGTACTTC. It translates to CASSEEGGKNIQYF. The chain is built from TRBV6-4 and TRBJ2-4; D is perhaps TRBD1 or TRBD2 (6 bases each). CDR3 length equals 14 residues. CDR1 and CDR2 from the germline V gene are MRHNA and SNTAGT. Trimming cost V 3 bases and J 7 bases, with 13 bases left between them.

CDR3 nucleotides: TGTGCCAGCAGTTCCTTACCCGGGACAGGGGGCCGGGACCAGTACTTC. As protein: CASSSLPGTGGRDQYF. V gene TRBV28 combines with J gene TRBJ2-1; TRBD1 matches at 12 bases. The better agreement between TRBJ2-5 and the DNA end casts doubt on the J call. Germline loops: CDR1 MDHEN, CDR2 SYDVKM. The CDR3 is 16 amino acids.

The chain has TRBV4-1 and TRBJ1-2; no reliable D call. The V end was cut by 0 bases, the J end by 11 bases, with 19 bases between. CDR3 length: 15 residues. CDR1 is MGHRA, CDR2 YSYEKL, per germline. The CDR3 reads CASSQDRGSDLGYTF. The DNA for the CDR3 is TGCGCCAGCAGCCAAGATCGAGGATCCGACTTAGGGTACACCTTC.